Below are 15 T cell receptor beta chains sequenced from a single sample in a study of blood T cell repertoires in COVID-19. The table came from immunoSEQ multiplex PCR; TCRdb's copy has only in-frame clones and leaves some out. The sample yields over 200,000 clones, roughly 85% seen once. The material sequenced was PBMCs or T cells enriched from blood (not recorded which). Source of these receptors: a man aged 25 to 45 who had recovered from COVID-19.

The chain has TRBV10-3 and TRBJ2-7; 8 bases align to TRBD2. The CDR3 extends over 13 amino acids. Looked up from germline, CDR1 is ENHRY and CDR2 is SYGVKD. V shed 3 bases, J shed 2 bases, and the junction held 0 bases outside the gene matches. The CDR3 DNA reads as TGTGCCATCAGTGACGGGGGGGCCTACGAGCAGTACTTC. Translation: CAISDGGAYEQYF.

CDR3 sequence: CASSYSHPRGGYTF. For the CDR3, the DNA is TGTGCCAGCAGTTACTCTCACCCCCGGGGAGGCTACACCTTC. V usage is TRBV6-5 and J usage is TRBJ1-2, with D uncertain. The CDR3 has 14 residues. V was cut by 0 bases and J by 8 bases, with 13 bases left in between. Germline loops: CDR1 MNHEY, CDR2 SVGAGI.

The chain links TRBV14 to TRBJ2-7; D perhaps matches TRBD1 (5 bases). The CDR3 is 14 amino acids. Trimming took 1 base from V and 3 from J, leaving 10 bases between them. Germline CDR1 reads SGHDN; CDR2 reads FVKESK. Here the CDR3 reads CASSQVGQYYEQYF. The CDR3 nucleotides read TGTGCCAGCAGCCAAGTGGGGCAGTACTACGAGCAGTACTTC.

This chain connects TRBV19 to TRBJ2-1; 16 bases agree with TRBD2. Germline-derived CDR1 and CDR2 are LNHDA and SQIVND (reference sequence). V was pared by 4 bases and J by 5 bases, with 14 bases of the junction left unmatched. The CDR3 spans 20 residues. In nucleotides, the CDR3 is TGTGCCAGTAGTAGAAAAGGGACTAGCGGGAGGGGTCAAGGCAACAATGAGCAGTTCTTC. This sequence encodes CASSRKGTSGRGQGNNEQFF.

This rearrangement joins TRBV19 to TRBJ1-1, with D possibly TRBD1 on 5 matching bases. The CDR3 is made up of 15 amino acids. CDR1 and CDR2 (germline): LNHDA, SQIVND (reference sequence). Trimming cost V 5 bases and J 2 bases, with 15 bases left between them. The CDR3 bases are TGTGCCAGTAGTTGGCGTGGGGGGGGTAACACTGAAGCTTTCTTT. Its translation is CASSWRGGGNTEAFF. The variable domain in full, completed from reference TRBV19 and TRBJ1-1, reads DGGITQSPKYLFRKEGQNVTLSCEQNLNHDAMYWYRQDPGQGLRLIYYSQIVNDFQKGDIAEGYSVSREKKESFPLTVTSAQKNPTAFYLCASSWRGGGNTEAFFGQGTRLTVV.

The CDR3 here is CASSPKRDFPNSPLHF. CDR3 nucleotides: TGTGCCAGCAGCCCTAAAAGGGACTTCCCCAATTCACCCCTCCACTTT. V gene TRBV11-3 combines with J gene TRBJ1-6, with D perhaps TRBD1 (5 bases). Germline V gene lookup returns CDR1 SGHNT and CDR2 YENEEA. With 5 bases removed from V and 7 bases from J, the gap between germline ends came to 18 bases. This CDR3 is built from 16 residues. The full variable domain, with the rest looked up from reference TRBV11-3 and TRBJ1-6, is EAGVVQSPRYKIIEKKQPVAFWCNPISGHNTLYWYLQNLGQGPELLIRYENEEAVDDSQLPKDRFSAERLKGVDSTLKIQPAELGDSAVYLCASSPKRDFPNSPLHFGNGTRLTVT.

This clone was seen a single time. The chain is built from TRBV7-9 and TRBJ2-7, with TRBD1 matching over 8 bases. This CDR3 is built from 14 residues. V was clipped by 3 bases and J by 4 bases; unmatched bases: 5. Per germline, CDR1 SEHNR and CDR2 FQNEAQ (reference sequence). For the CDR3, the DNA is TGTGCCAGCAGCTTCGGGACAGGTCTTTACGAGCAGTACTTC. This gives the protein CASSFGTGLYEQYF.

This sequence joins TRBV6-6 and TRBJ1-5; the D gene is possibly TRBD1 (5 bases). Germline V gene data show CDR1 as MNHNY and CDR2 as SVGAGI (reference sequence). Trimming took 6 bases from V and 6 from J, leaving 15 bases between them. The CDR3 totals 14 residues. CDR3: CASSPGFGGQPQHF. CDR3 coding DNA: TGTGCCAGCAGCCCCGGGTTCGGGGGTCAGCCCCAGCATTTT.

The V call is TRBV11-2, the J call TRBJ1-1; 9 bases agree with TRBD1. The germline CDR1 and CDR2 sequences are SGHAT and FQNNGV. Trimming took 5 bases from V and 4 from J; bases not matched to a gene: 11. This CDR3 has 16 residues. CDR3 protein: CASSPMRQGVSTEAFF. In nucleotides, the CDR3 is TGTGCCAGCAGCCCGATGAGACAGGGGGTTAGCACTGAAGCTTTCTTT. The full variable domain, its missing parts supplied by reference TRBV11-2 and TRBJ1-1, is EAGVAQSPRYKIIEKRQSVAFWCNPISGHATLYWYQQILGQGPKLLIQFQNNGVVDDSQLPKDRFSAERLKGVDSTLKIQPAKLEDSAVYLCASSPMRQGVSTEAFFGQGTRLTVV.

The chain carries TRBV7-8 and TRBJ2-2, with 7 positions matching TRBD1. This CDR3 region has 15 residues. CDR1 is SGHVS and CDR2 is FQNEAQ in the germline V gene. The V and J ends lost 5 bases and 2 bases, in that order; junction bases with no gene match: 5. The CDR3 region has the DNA TGTGCCAGCAGCAGACAGGGAAGAAACACCGGGGAGCTGTTTTTT. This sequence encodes CASSRQGRNTGELFF.

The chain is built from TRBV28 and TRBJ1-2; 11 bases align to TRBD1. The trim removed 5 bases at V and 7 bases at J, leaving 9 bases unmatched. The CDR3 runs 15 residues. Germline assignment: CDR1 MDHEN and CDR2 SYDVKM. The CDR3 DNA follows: TGTGCCAGCAGTGCCCGGGACAGGGGGTTCGGTGGCTACACCTTC. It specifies CASSARDRGFGGYTF.

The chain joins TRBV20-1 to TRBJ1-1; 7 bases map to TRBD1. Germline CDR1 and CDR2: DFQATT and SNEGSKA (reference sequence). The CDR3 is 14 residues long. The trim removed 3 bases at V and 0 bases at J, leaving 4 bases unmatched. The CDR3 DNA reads TGCAGTGCTAGTAGGGGGCCGATGAACACTGAAGCTTTCTTT. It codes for CSASRGPMNTEAFF.

The CDR3 DNA sequence: TGTGCCAGCAGTCAGCCCCCGGGAGTCTATGGCTACACCTTC. Its protein product is CASSQPPGVYGYTF. The chain carries TRBV28 and TRBJ1-2; no definite D call. Germline values: CDR1 MDHEN, CDR2 SYDVKM. This CDR3 has 14 residues. V was clipped by 5 bases and J by 4 bases, with 14 bases between them.

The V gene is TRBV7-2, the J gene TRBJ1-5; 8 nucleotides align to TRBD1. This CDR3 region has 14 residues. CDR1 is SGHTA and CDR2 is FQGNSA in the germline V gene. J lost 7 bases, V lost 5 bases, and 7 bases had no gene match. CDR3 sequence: CASSQGATRQPQHF. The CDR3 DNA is TGTGCCAGCAGCCAGGGGGCAACAAGGCAGCCCCAGCATTTT. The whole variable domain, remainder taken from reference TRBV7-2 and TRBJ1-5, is GAGVSQSPSNKVTEKGKDVELRCDPISGHTALYWYRQSLGQGLEFLIYFQGNSAPDKSGLPSDRFSAERTGGSVSTLTIQRTQQEDSAVYLCASSQGATRQPQHFGDGTRLSIL.

The CDR3 loop reads CASSGRQYSGANVLTF. The CDR3 coding sequence is TGTGCCAGCAGCGGCCGACAGTACTCTGGGGCCAACGTCCTGACTTTC. The rearrangement links TRBV9 to TRBJ2-6; TRBD1 might be the D (5 bases). CDR3 length: 16 amino acids. V was clipped by 3 bases and J by 0 bases, with 10 bases between them. Per germline, CDR1 SGDLS and CDR2 YYNGEE.